The 7 T cell receptor beta chains below come from one sample, sequenced in a study of CD8 T cells in ankylosing spondylitis. TCRdb re-derived calls from the 5' RACE reads in MiXCR, one entry per CDR3 protein. The sample yields about 270,000 distinct CDR3 sequences, roughly a third seen once. The sample consisted of blood, either unsorted or a sorted T cell fraction (not recorded which). These receptors all stem from a male donor with ankylosing spondylitis or in good health (not recorded which).

This clonotype was detected only a few times. The J gene is TRBJ2-2, the V gene TRBV12-3 or TRBV12-4; 7 bases agree with TRBD2. Trimming cost V 6 bases and J 1 base; bases outside gene matches: 8. CDR3 length equals 16 residues. In nucleotides, the CDR3 is TGTGCCAGCAGCCAACCGACGGGGGGGAACACCGGGGAGCTGTTTTTT. It is translated as CASSQPTGGNTGELFF.

This clonotype showed up just a few times. The rearrangement links TRBV6-1 to TRBJ2-1, with TRBD2 matching over 12 bases. The CDR3 loop spans 16 amino acids. Looked up from germline, CDR1 is MNHNS and CDR2 is SASEGT. The junction had 8 bases not matched to a gene; V was cut back by 6 bases and J by 5 bases. The CDR3 sequence is CASSPTSGGRNNEQFF. DNA of the CDR3: TGTGCCAGCAGCCCGACTAGCGGGGGAAGAAACAATGAGCAGTTCTTC.

The J gene is TRBJ1-3, the V gene TRBV5-6; unclear D gene. CDR3 length: 18 residues. CDR1 is SGHDT and CDR2 is YYEEEE in the germline V gene. V lost 0 bases to trimming and J lost 2 bases, with 18 bases between them. The CDR3 loop reads CASSLAGGRIGTGNTIYF. The CDR3 DNA reads TGTGCCAGCAGCTTGGCCGGCGGTAGGATTGGGACTGGAAACACCATATATTTT. Looking up the rest from reference TRBV5-6 and TRBJ1-3 gives the full variable domain: DAGVTQSPTHLIKTRGQQVTLRCSPKSGHDTVSWYQQALGQGPQFIFQYYEEEERQRGNFPDRFSGHQFPNYSSELNVNALLLGDSALYLCASSLAGGRIGTGNTIYFGEGSWLTVV.

The table lists this clonotype with a few counts. The CDR3 DNA reads as TGCAGTGCTAGCAGGACTGTACAAGAGACCCAGTACTTC. Protein product: CSASRTVQETQYF. This chain connects TRBV20-1 to TRBJ2-5, with TRBD2 as a possible D gene (5 bases). Germline V gene data show CDR1 as DFQATT and CDR2 as SNEGSKA (reference sequence). This CDR3 comprises 13 residues. The ends were cut back, 3 bases at V and 2 bases at J, with 10 bases in the middle.

The gene calls are TRBV5-1 and TRBJ1-1, with D maybe TRBD1 (5 bases). The CDR3 is 16 residues long. From germline, CDR1 is SGHRS and CDR2 YFSETQ. V gave up 6 bases and J gave up 0 bases, with 18 bases separating them. In DNA, the CDR3 is TGCGCCAGCAAGGGTGGGGACGGCACCATGAACACTGAAGCTTTCTTT. Its protein product is CASKGGDGTMNTEAFF.

This chain uses TRBV20-1 with TRBJ1-4; D is possibly TRBD1 (5 bases). V dropped 1 base and J dropped 4 bases, with 13 bases sitting between them. The length of the CDR3 is 15 residues. The V gene's germline CDR1 is DFQATT and CDR2 SNEGSKA (reference sequence). CDR3 bases: TGCAGTGCTAGAGTTCGGGGGTCGGGTAATGAAAAACTGTTTTTT. This translates into CSARVRGSGNEKLFF.

CDR3 loop: CSARGGWGSLEKLFF. The CDR3 DNA sequence: TGCAGTGCTAGAGGAGGATGGGGGAGTCTGGAAAAACTGTTTTTT. The chain recombines TRBV20-1 with TRBJ1-4, with TRBD1 as a possible D gene (5 bases). The length of the CDR3 is 15 residues. Trimming left V 1 base short and J 8 bases short, with 17 bases between. Germline V lookup: CDR1 DFQATT, CDR2 SNEGSKA (reference sequence).